This T cell receptor (beta chain) was sequenced for a study of blood T cell repertoires in COVID-19. Method: immunoSEQ multiplex PCR; TCRdb's copy keeps in-frame clones and lacks some. Of 300,000 to 400,000 clones in the sample, around 88% were seen once. Followed longitudinally, the Seattle patients had been enrolled during active infection. This CDR3 comprises 13 residues. CDR1 is LNHDA and CDR2 is SQIVND in the germline V gene (reference sequence). Trimming left V 10 bases short and J 10 bases short, with 17 bases between. V gene TRBV19 combines with J gene TRBJ1-6, with D hard to call. Sequencing used peripheral blood. This receptor was identified in a woman aged 25 to 39 with COVID-19, enrolled during active disease. The CDR3 is CAIGETRSSPLHF. CDR3 sequence (DNA): TGTGCCATAGGAGAGACCCGTTCCTCACCCCTCCACTTT.